Reported below is one TCR beta chain. The antigen remains unidentified. The record originates from a study of cytomegalovirus exposure and HLA in healthy donors. Study-wide context: Within an early data release were roughly 83 million unique TCRs drawn from HLA-typed donors.

Trimming shortened V by 3 bases and J by 7 bases, and 12 bases separated the two germline ends. CDR1 and CDR2 (germline): KGHSH, LQKENI. The CDR3 is 13 residues long. Findings and limits, study-wide: The sole available immune exposure information was CMV serostatus. A later analysis linked a missense DCLRE1C variant to TCR beta V- and J-gene trimming.

PCR employed 60 Vbeta and 13 Jbeta primers. Sequenced by immunoSEQ multiplex PCR; TCRdb stores in-frame clones only, minus some. The sample lists some 190,000 clones; approximately 86% were seen once. Material for sequencing was PBMCs. The TCR originated in a woman between 18 and 29 years old in good health and CMV-seronegative. The chain recombines TRBV18 with TRBJ2-5; no firm D call. CDR3 nucleotide sequence: TGTGCCAGCTCACCGCCCGGAGTATGGACCCAGTACTTC. As protein: CASSPPGVWTQYF.